These 12 T cell receptor beta chains were all obtained from the same sample, sequenced in a study of blood T cell repertoires in COVID-19. Sequencing was performed with immunoSEQ multiplex PCR; in TCRdb, only in-frame clones are kept and a portion is missing. This table holds approximately 300,000 clones, nearly 90% found once. The sequencing sample was made of PBMCs or T cells enriched from blood (not recorded which). Receptors originate from a woman younger than 30 with acute COVID-19.

V and J are TRBV3-1 (or the pseudogene TRBV3-2) and TRBJ2-7; weak D call: TRBD2 (7 bases). In germline, CDR1 is LGHDT, CDR2 YNNKEL (reference sequence). CDR3 length: 13 amino acids. V was clipped by 7 bases and J by 0 bases, with 10 bases between them. The chain's CDR3 is CASKGGYSYEQYF. In DNA form, the CDR3 reads TGTGCCAGCAAGGGGGGGTACTCCTACGAGCAGTACTTC.

This chain links TRBV19 with TRBJ2-3; 7 nucleotides agree with TRBD1. The CDR3 is 14 residues long. The germline gives CDR1 LNHDA, CDR2 SQIVND (reference sequence). Unmatched junction bases numbered 9, after V lost 6 bases and J lost 6 bases. DNA of the CDR3: TGTGCCAGTAGCAGGGACAGAGGTGTCGATACGCAGTATTTT. It yields the protein CASSRDRGVDTQYF.

This clone was counted between two and nine times. The rearrangement links TRBV29-1 to TRBJ1-2, with 8 bases that match TRBD1. Trimming took 5 bases from V and 3 from J; bases not matched to a gene: 5. The V gene's germline CDR1 is SQVTM and CDR2 ANQGSEA. The CDR3 loop spans 13 amino acids. The CDR3 sequence: CSVKRQGYYGYTF. CDR3 sequence (DNA): TGCAGCGTTAAGAGACAGGGGTACTATGGCTACACCTTC.

As for this clone: The junction and the germline gene differ at one end; a read error may be behind it. This chain connects TRBV7-7 to TRBJ2-5; 9 bases agree with TRBD1. CDR3 length: 14 residues. Germline CDR1 is SSHAT and CDR2 is FNYEAQ (reference sequence). The CDR3 reads CASSLGTGQEAQYF. CDR3 sequence (DNA): TGTGCTAGCAGCTTAGGGACAGGGCAAGAGGCCCAGTACTTC.

The CDR3 nucleotides are TGCGCCAGCAGCGGGACAGGTTGCTACGAGCAGTACTTC. Translation gives CASSGTGCYEQYF. The chain is built from TRBV10-1 and TRBJ2-7; 8 bases are a match to TRBD1. The germline CDR1 and CDR2 sequences are WNHNN and SYGVQD (reference sequence). The CDR3 runs 13 residues. With V trimmed by 6 bases and J by 3 bases, 4 bases remained unmatched.

A single count supports this clone. The chain uses TRBV27 and TRBJ2-5, with TRBD1 identical over 7 bases. V shed 0 bases and J 3 bases; nucleotides not matched to a gene: 1. The germline gives CDR1 MNHEY, CDR2 SMNVEV (reference sequence). The CDR3 covers 14 residues. The CDR3 coding sequence is TGTGCCAGCAGTTTATCCAGGGGGAAAGAGACCCAGTACTTC. This sequence encodes CASSLSRGKETQYF.

The rearrangement uses TRBV7-9 and TRBJ1-1; 7 bases align to TRBD1. V gave up 3 bases and J gave up 3 bases; unmatched junction bases: 7. The CDR3 spans 15 residues. Germline CDR1 SEHNR, CDR2 FQNEAQ (reference sequence). The CDR3, as DNA: TGTGCCAGCAGCTTGGGCACCGGGACAGACACTGAAGCTTTCTTT. It is translated as CASSLGTGTDTEAFF.

The chain recombines TRBV27 with TRBJ2-7, with TRBD2 as a possible D gene (5 bases). Trimming took 5 bases from V and 2 from J, leaving 19 bases between them. Germline values: CDR1 MNHEY, CDR2 SMNVEV (reference sequence). The CDR3 is 16 amino acids. CDR3 sequence: CASSPLFGGFPYEQYF. In DNA, the CDR3 is TGTGCCAGCAGTCCCCTCTTTGGAGGTTTTCCCTACGAGCAGTACTTC.

The chain employs TRBV6-1 and TRBJ1-1; possibly TRBD1 for D (5 bases). The germline V gene encodes CDR1 MNHNS and CDR2 SASEGT. The CDR3 sequence is 14 residues long. Between the trimmed V and J ends, which lost 2 bases and 9 bases, there was a span of 16 bases. CDR3 in amino acids: CASSEQLDSRKAFF. The DNA for the CDR3 is TGTGCCAGCAGTGAACAACTTGACAGTAGGAAAGCTTTCTTT.

This clone came up once. The genes are TRBV7-9 and TRBJ1-5, with D uncertain. V lost 6 bases and J lost 5, with 14 bases in between. Germline values: CDR1 SEHNR, CDR2 FQNEAQ (reference sequence). The CDR3 is 14 residues long. In DNA, the CDR3 is TGTGCCAGCAGTCTAGACGAAGAATATCAGCCCCAGCATTTT. Translated, it gives CASSLDEEYQPQHF.

The chain links TRBV6-5 to TRBJ2-1, with D tentatively TRBD1 (5 bases). Germline CDR1 reads MNHEY; CDR2 reads SVGAGI. The CDR3 runs 16 residues. Deletions cut 4 bases from V and 3 bases from J, with 16 bases between. The CDR3 DNA reads as TGTGCCAGCAGTTCAGCTATTCCAGGGTACTACAATGAGCAGTTCTTC. Residues: CASSSAIPGYYNEQFF.

This clone appeared a single time. The CDR3 nucleotides are TGTGCCAGCAGATCGGGACAGGCAAGCACAGATACGCAGTATTTT. Its translation: CASRSGQASTDTQYF. The chain joins TRBV7-3 to TRBJ2-3; 8 bases fit TRBD1. The V segment lost 6 bases and the J segment 0 bases; nucleotides outside the gene matches: 5. The CDR3 spans 15 residues. Germline V CDR1 and CDR2: SGHTA, FQGTGA.